The entry below gives a single T cell receptor beta chain sequence along with its context. Trimming pared 6 bases from V and 0 bases from J, leaving 8 bases between. CDR1 and CDR2 (germline): ENHRY, SYGVKD. The CDR3 extends over 13 amino acids. Repertoires were generated with immunoSEQ multiplex PCR, while TCRdb's copy carries only in-frame clones and drops some. The data hold some 42,000 clones, with approximately 86% observed a single time. This sample was included in a study of OX40 agonist ivuxolimab in advanced cancers. This receptor was obtained from an adult with an advanced solid tumor such as melanoma, head and neck, liver or kidney cancer. The V gene is TRBV10-3, the J gene TRBJ1-1; D ambiguous. Sequencing was performed on CD4+ or CD8+ T cells sorted from blood, taken in a trial of the OX40 agonist ivuxolimab. The CDR3: CAIRIKVNTEAFF. Here the CDR3 DNA reads TGTGCCATCAGGATTAAGGTGAACACTGAAGCTTTCTTT.